Following are 22 T cell receptor beta chains from one sample sequenced in a study of blood T cell repertoires in COVID-19. The assay was immunoSEQ multiplex PCR, and TCRdb's table has in-frame clones only and misses some. The table shows tens of thousands of clones, with 80% to 95% occurring only once. Sequenced: peripheral blood. Source of these receptors: a man aged 55 to 70 with acute or convalescent COVID-19.

This sequence joins TRBV11-3 and TRBJ1-1; D possibly corresponds to TRBD1 (5 bases). Trimming stripped 1 base from V and 1 base from J, with 10 bases between. Germline assignment: CDR1 SGHNT and CDR2 YENEEA. This CDR3 is built from 15 residues. In DNA, the CDR3 is TGTGCCAGCAGCTTAGGGAACCAGGGGAACACTGAAGCTTTCTTT. Protein sequence: CASSLGNQGNTEAFF.

The chain employs TRBV27 and TRBJ1-1; 7 bases are shared with TRBD1. With 7 bases clipped from V and 1 base from J, the junction kept 6 bases outside the gene matches. Germline V gene lookup returns CDR1 MNHEY and CDR2 SMNVEV (reference sequence). The length of the CDR3 is 14 residues. The DNA for the CDR3 is TGTGCCAGCAATAACAGGGGCAGGAACACTGAAGCTTTCTTT. Translation: CASNNRGRNTEAFF.

This chain connects TRBV27 to TRBJ1-5, with 7 bases aligning to TRBD1. Germline CDR1 is MNHEY and CDR2 is SMNVEV (reference sequence). The J segment lost 7 bases and the V segment lost 5 bases, leaving 11 bases of the junction unmatched. The CDR3 length is 15 residues. The CDR3 bases are TGTGCCAGCAGTAGGAGGGGGCGAGAAGGGCAGCCCCAGCATTTT. Translating gives CASSRRGREGQPQHF.

This clone was counted once. The rearrangement links TRBV5-1 to TRBJ2-7; TRBD2 is a possible D gene (5 bases). V dropped 4 bases and J dropped 2 bases, with 13 bases sitting between them. This CDR3 comprises 14 residues. Per the germline V gene, CDR1 is SGHRS and CDR2 is YFSETQ. CDR3 sequence: CASSAGGRTYEQYF. Here the CDR3 DNA reads TGCGCCAGCAGCGCCGGAGGCAGAACCTACGAGCAGTACTTC. Full variable domain (outside the CDR3, taken from reference TRBV5-1 and TRBJ2-7): KAGVTQTPRYLIKTRGQQVTLSCSPISGHRSVSWYQQTPGQGLQFLFEYFSETQRNKGNFPGRFSGRQFSNSRSEMNVSTLELGDSALYLCASSAGGRTYEQYFGPGTRLTVT.

The chain has TRBV24-1 and TRBJ2-2, with 13 bases matching TRBD2. The V gene's germline CDR1 is KGHDR and CDR2 SFDVKD. CDR3 length: 18 amino acids. Germline trimming cut 3 bases from V and 7 bases from J; bases unmatched to any gene: 10. The DNA of the CDR3 is TGTGCCACCAGTGATCCGCTAACTAGCGGGAGGGCTGGCGGGGAGCTGTTTTTT. This encodes CATSDPLTSGRAGGELFF.

The CDR3 DNA reads TGTGCCAGTAAGCCCGTTACAGGGGGCAGGGGGGAGCTGTTTTTT. Amino acids: CASKPVTGGRGELFF. This chain joins TRBV19 and TRBJ2-2; 9 bases are a match to TRBD1. The CDR3 is 15 amino acids. The ends lost 7 bases at V and 8 bases at J; junction bases unmatched: 11. Germline-derived CDR1 and CDR2 are LNHDA and SQIVND (reference sequence).

The count of this clone is one. The chain is built from TRBV28 and TRBJ1-5, with D possibly being TRBD1 (5 bases). Per the germline V gene, CDR1 is MDHEN and CDR2 is SYDVKM. The CDR3 contains 16 residues. The V end lost 7 bases, the J end lost 1 base, and 17 bases lay between the germline ends. CDR3 DNA: TGTGCCAGCAATCTCAACGGGGGGGGGAGCAATCAGCCCCAGCATTTT. It encodes CASNLNGGGSNQPQHF.

This clone was seen a single time. The genes are TRBV19 and TRBJ1-5, with 7 positions matching TRBD1. CDR3 length: 15 residues. Germline CDR1 is LNHDA and CDR2 is SQIVND (reference sequence). After removal of 6 bases from V and 6 bases from J, the junction contained 11 bases not matched to a gene. CDR3: CASSLGQVPTQPQHF. CDR3 bases: TGTGCCAGTAGCCTAGGACAGGTGCCAACTCAGCCCCAGCATTTT. Variable domain in full (rest from reference TRBV19 and TRBJ1-5): DGGITQSPKYLFRKEGQNVTLSCEQNLNHDAMYWYRQDPGQGLRLIYYSQIVNDFQKGDIAEGYSVSREKKESFPLTVTSAQKNPTAFYLCASSLGQVPTQPQHFGDGTRLSIL.

Only a few counts were recorded for this clone. CDR3 in DNA: TGCGCCAGCAGCCAAGATTGGGCTGTTGAAGCTTTCTTT. Amino acid sequence: CASSQDWAVEAFF. The chain joins TRBV4-1 to TRBJ1-1; no clear D. CDR3 size: 13 residues. CDR1 is MGHRA and CDR2 is YSYEKL in the germline V gene. Trimming took 0 bases from V and 7 from J, leaving 9 bases between them.

The rearrangement joins TRBV27 to TRBJ2-6, with 7 bases identical to TRBD1. With 5 bases clipped from V and 2 bases from J, the junction kept 9 bases outside the gene matches. The CDR3 has 17 amino acids. Germline lookup yields CDR1 MNHEY and CDR2 SMNVEV (reference sequence). The CDR3 loop is CASSISGGRTGANVLTF. The DNA of the CDR3 is TGTGCCAGCAGTATTTCAGGGGGTAGGACTGGGGCCAACGTCCTGACTTTC.

The chain links TRBV7-8 to TRBJ2-7; perhaps TRBD1 as D (6 bases). Trimming took 0 bases from V and 0 from J, leaving 21 bases between them. The CDR3 has 19 residues. Germline values: CDR1 SGHVS, CDR2 FQNEAQ. Written as DNA, the CDR3 is TGTGCCAGCAGCTTAGCGCTCCAACAGGGCTCCTTTAGCTCCTACGAGCAGTACTTC. Its protein is CASSLALQQGSFSSYEQYF. Filled out from reference TRBV7-8 and TRBJ2-7, the complete variable domain reads GAGVSQSPRYKVAKRGQDVALRCDPISGHVSLFWYQQALGQGPEFLTYFQNEAQLDKSGLPSDRFFAERPEGSVSTLKIQRTQQEDSAVYLCASSLALQQGSFSSYEQYFGPGTRLTVT.

The chain recombines TRBV6-6 with TRBJ1-2, with a possible D match to TRBD1 (6 bases). Germline CDR1 reads MNHNY; CDR2 reads SVGAGI (reference sequence). V was trimmed by 5 bases and J by 8 bases, leaving 12 bases between them. This CDR3 contains 12 residues. The CDR3 region has the DNA TGTGCCAGCAGTACTTACAGGGAAGGCTACACCTTC. Translation: CASSTYREGYTF.

V usage is TRBV5-6 and J usage is TRBJ1-1, with D tentatively TRBD1 (6 bases). The CDR3 length is 14 residues. The germline gives CDR1 SGHDT, CDR2 YYEEEE. V was clipped by 4 bases and J by 2 bases, with 12 bases between them. The CDR3 coding sequence is TGTGCCAGCAGCAGCGCAGGGGTAAACACTGAAGCTTTCTTT. It codes for CASSSAGVNTEAFF.

The rearrangement uses TRBV6-6 and TRBJ1-5; maybe TRBD1 (6 bases). Germline V gene lookup returns CDR1 MNHNY and CDR2 SVGAGI (reference sequence). CDR3 size: 12 residues. Trimming shortened V by 6 bases and J by 6 bases, and 9 bases separated the two germline ends. DNA for the CDR3: TGTGCCAGCAGCCAGGGGAGTCAGCCCCAGCATTTT. Its protein product is CASSQGSQPQHF.

The V gene is TRBV5-1, the J gene TRBJ1-6; D gene uncertain. This CDR3 contains 14 residues. CDR1 is SGHRS and CDR2 is YFSETQ in the germline V gene. V lost 5 bases and J lost 5, with 11 bases in between. CDR3 residues: CASSWEADNSPLHF. For the CDR3, the DNA is TGCGCCAGCAGTTGGGAGGCTGATAATTCACCCCTCCACTTT. The entire variable domain, with the rest obtained from reference TRBV5-1 and TRBJ1-6, is as follows: KAGVTQTPRYLIKTRGQQVTLSCSPISGHRSVSWYQQTPGQGLQFLFEYFSETQRNKGNFPGRFSGRQFSNSRSEMNVSTLELGDSALYLCASSWEADNSPLHFGNGTRLTVT.

The J gene is TRBJ1-1, the V gene TRBV29-1; D unresolved. The V gene's germline CDR1 is SQVTM and CDR2 ANQGSEA. Trimming took off 4 bases at V and 1 base at J, with 7 bases between the two ends. The CDR3 covers 12 residues. CDR3 nucleotide sequence: TGCAGCGTTGTGAGCCGGAACACTGAAGCTTTCTTT. Translation: CSVVSRNTEAFF.

The chain combines TRBV29-1 with TRBJ2-1, with 8 bases matching TRBD2. This CDR3 has 12 residues. J lost 9 bases, V lost 6 bases, and 7 bases had no gene match. In germline, CDR1 is SQVTM, CDR2 ANQGSEA. CDR3: CSVGTSFGEQFF. For the CDR3, the DNA is TGCAGCGTGGGGACTAGTTTTGGTGAGCAGTTCTTC.

The chain uses TRBV29-1 and TRBJ2-1; possible D gene TRBD2, 5 bases. The CDR3 is 12 amino acids. CDR1 and CDR2 (germline): SQVTM, ANQGSEA. V lost 7 bases and J lost 2, with 9 bases in between. CDR3 in DNA: TGCAGCGACCCCGGGGCCTACAATGAGCAGTTCTTC. Amino acid sequence: CSDPGAYNEQFF.

The V and J genes are TRBV7-9 and TRBJ1-4; D unresolved. The CDR3 runs to 15 residues. The germline V gene has CDR1 SEHNR and CDR2 FQNEAQ (reference sequence). Trimming took 1 base from V and 4 from J, leaving 10 bases between them. This chain's CDR3 is CASSLGSGFNEKLFF. In DNA form, the CDR3 reads TGTGCCAGCAGCTTAGGGTCGGGGTTTAATGAAAAACTGTTTTTT.

The chain joins TRBV18 to TRBJ2-1; D might be TRBD2 (5 bases). Trimming pared 3 bases from V and 8 bases from J, leaving 23 bases between. Germline V gives CDR1 KGHSH, CDR2 LQKENI. The CDR3 consists of 17 residues. CDR3 in DNA: TGTGCCAGCTCACCTTTAGTTGGCCCTAGCCCTGACCATGAGCAGTTCTTC. This gives the protein CASSPLVGPSPDHEQFF.

The chain employs TRBV4-1 and TRBJ1-4; 9 bases agree with TRBD1. Germline-derived CDR1 and CDR2 are MGHRA and YSYEKL. This CDR3 has 18 amino acids. V lost 0 bases and J lost 8; bases outside the gene matches: 13. CDR3 sequence: CASSQEGEGDRVDEKLFF. As DNA, the CDR3 is TGCGCCAGCAGCCAAGAAGGAGAGGGGGACAGGGTTGACGAAAAACTGTTTTTT.

This clone was observed a single time. The gene calls are TRBV27 and TRBJ1-6; 7 nucleotides line up with TRBD1. V lost 4 bases, J lost 6 bases, and 6 bases stayed unmatched. CDR3 length equals 15 residues. The germline CDR1 and CDR2 sequences are MNHEY and SMNVEV (reference sequence). CDR3 amino acids: CASSYRQGSNSPLHF. In DNA form, the CDR3 reads TGTGCCAGCAGTTACCGACAGGGCTCTAATTCACCCCTCCACTTT.